Given below is one T cell receptor (beta chain) in context. Its antigen is not yet known. Base qualities are not at hand, and no much larger clone is one base apart. The library was obtained by the immunoSEQ multiplex PCR assay. A mixture of 60 forward primers for TCR Vbeta segments and 13 reverse primers for TCR Jbeta segments was used in the multiplex PCR. The CDR3 region of rearranged TCR beta genes was amplified from genomic DNA by a multiplex PCR assay. On the Illumina HiSeq System, the amplified TCR beta libraries were sequenced as 87-base-pair reads. The paper's data handling went like this. In a later analysis, 77 million or so unique TCR beta chains were counted across the roughly 670 repertoires, and roughly 11 million of these chains were shared by at least two donors. Raw reads were error-corrected and collapsed into unique sequences by a nearest-neighbor algorithm in which closely related sequences were merged to remove PCR and sequencing errors. CDR3 sequences were aligned to IMGT reference sequences to assign V, D and J gene segments. For a sequence to be retained, a match of at least six nucleotides to both a V gene segment and a J gene segment was required. Rearrangements were called productive when the CDR3 lacked stop codons and stayed in frame with V and J; all others were non-productive. Following IMGT convention, CDR3 was defined as the stretch from the second conserved V-encoded cysteine to the conserved J-encoded phenylalanine. In an earlier analysis of more than 550 of the donors, sequences lacking an unambiguous match to a single V gene segment were excluded. In an earlier analysis of about 590 of the donors, a V segment was called functional when productive rearrangements were above 56.7%, and segregating when the standard deviation between donors exceeded 5%. To diagnose cytomegalovirus status from the catalog of TCR beta chain sequences, a statistical classification framework was built. In a later analysis, TCR nucleotide sequences were compared against IMGT/GENE-DB human TR gene sequences so that V and J genes could be assigned. Using the TCRdist pipeline, a later analysis assigned CDR3 sequences along with most-parsimonious VDJ recombination scenarios. In a later analysis, each TCR beta chain was defined by its CDR3 amino acid sequence together with its V-gene family, and reads lacking a unique V-gene family were excluded. As a way to deal with suspected cross-contamination and a sequencing artifact, a later analysis dropped approximately 570 nucleotide sequences that were highly shared and had low generation probability. In a later analysis, a clonal expansion index for each public chain was calculated from normalized within-repertoire ranks of inferred template counts. Generation probabilities in a later analysis came from a VDJ recombination model fitted to out-of-frame rearrangements, and those results were checked against IGoR. A later analysis scored TCR-TCR, TCR-HLA and TCR-CMV co-occurrence with hypergeometric tests, applying a repertoire-size bias correction to TCR pairs. A later analysis estimated false discovery rates by permuting HLA or CMV assignments 20 times. In a later analysis, co-occurring TCRs were grouped using DBSCAN, with TCRdist sequence similarity added in when clustering inside HLA-allele-positive subsets. For co-occurrence clustering, repertoires with fewer than 30,000 or more than 120,000 public chains were excluded, along with five repertoires with anomalous nucleotide sharing. Sourced from immuneACCESS, this table was stored by TCRdb with only in-frame sequences that have V and J called. A share of the clones is absent; for the studies checked, an unresolved V gene accounts for under half, and the remainder has no known explanation. The V and J calls and clone size were taken over from that table, and D and trimming were inferred from the DNA. Present in this sample are approximately 170,000 clones, about 82% of which were seen just once. The ten largest clones represent over 0.65% of the sample.

These data belong to a study of cytomegalovirus exposure and HLA in healthy donors listed by TCRdb under 2017. Study-level background: An earlier analysis of 587 of the donors reported 250 to 350 Gb of sequence data and approximately 110 million unique TCR beta sequences from roughly 180 million T cells. Among 398 genotyped donors of the cohort, an average of approximately 200,000 unique TCR beta nucleotide sequences was sequenced per donor, of which about 19% were non-productive. A later analysis re-analyzed previously published TCR beta repertoires from 500 to 700 donors and added high-resolution HLA genotyping to study TCR occurrence patterns. Of the approximately 400 genotyped donors, about 84% fell in the genetic ancestry cluster associated with self-reported Caucasian donors. The T cell repertoires of 550 to 850 subjects were profiled by immunosequencing and related to cytomegalovirus serostatus. The study was designed to test whether signatures of past pathogen exposure could be identified by cataloging public T cell receptors. Rather than using new phenotypic data, the later analysis identified candidate immune exposures from TCR beta sequences and from how often those sequences occurred across donors. Every discovery cohort repertoire had been produced on one sequencing platform. In addition to the first cohort of about 650 subjects, a separate validation cohort of 100 to 150 different subjects was used. To predict cytomegalovirus infection status, the study brought together high-throughput TCR immunosequencing, statistical association of individual TCRs with disease status, and machine learning. Donor age, sex, ethnicity and CMV serostatus were compiled together with the repertoire data. Both class I and class II loci were covered by HLA typing, at four-digit resolution. Approximately 330 gigabases of sequencing data and roughly 80 million unique TCR sequences made up an early release that covered approximately 700 HLA-typed donors. Typing coverage varied by locus: 629-630 donors for A, B, C, DRB1 and DQB1; some 520 for DQA1; over 600 for DPA1; approximately 450 for DPB1. To decide whether each TCR beta V gene segment behaved as functional or pseudogenic, an earlier analysis of some 600 of the donors relied on high-throughput TCR beta sequencing. About five DR-DQ haplotypes were handled as single units for association and clustering, since linkage in the cohort was strong. Genome-wide SNP genotypes for about 55% of the roughly 670 donors were used in a later genetic analysis, which treated that subset as a discovery cohort.

Points the paper makes about the study in general: For the cohort, immune exposure information was limited to CMV serostatus. According to a later genetic analysis, donors in an Asian-associated ancestry cluster had fewer N-insertions in productive TCRs than the roughly 700-donor mean. A further reported finding was that TCR beta sequences accurately predicted the HLA-A and HLA-B alleles for most subjects in the first cohort. Three of the identified cytomegalovirus-associated TCR beta chains were confirmed in vitro to be specific for cytomegalovirus antigens. The classifier was reported to diagnose cytomegalovirus status with high specificity and sensitivity in both the original and validation cohorts. In a later analysis, TCR association rates were found to vary across HLA loci, with the most associated TCRs seen for DRB1 alleles and the fewest for HLA-C alleles. Broadly in line with IMGT annotations, most TCR beta V segments showed up in productive rearrangements about 87% or about 30% of the time in an earlier analysis of approximately 640 of the donors. Across donors, most TCR sequences were observed very rarely, whereas some public TCRs were present in many individuals. Because counts were too low, fewer than 20 rarely observed V segments, including chromosome 9 orphons, were excluded from the earlier analysis of 587 of the donors. The authors suggested that the approach could potentially be generalized to other disease states and immunological phenotypes. A total of fewer than 200 TCR beta chains were listed by the study as associated with cytomegalovirus. The presence/absence analyses assumed that sequencing depth was roughly uniform across donors, and that assumption may not be true. A later analysis found that HLA-associated TCR beta chains were more clonally expanded and had lower generation probabilities than equally common non-associated chains. HLA typing was unavailable for some donors at each locus, so association tests used only the typed subset. Correlated functional status among segregating V segments might be attributable to linkage disequilibrium, but an unknown experimental factor could not be ruled out. In a later genetic analysis, a missense DCLRE1C variant was associated with V-gene and J-gene trimming of TCR beta chains, and the association was replicated in an independent cohort. Most CMV-associated TCR beta chains appeared to be HLA-restricted in a later analysis, and the HLA associations seemed to be driven largely by CMV exposure. At a false discovery rate of 0.05, a later analysis linked some 17,000 TCR beta sequences to specific HLA alleles. Assigning TCR associations to individual alleles was difficult when HLA alleles, especially DR and DQ, strongly co-occurred. The 87-base-pair reads could not distinguish some IMGT-functional V segments, including TRBV6-2 and TRBV6-3, so those segments were excluded. The cohort was sequenced for TCR beta chains only, and without alpha or paired-chain data the features that could be detected were limited. A cluster of highly shared sequence variants was judged likely to be a technical artifact of the sequencing pipeline. A later analysis reported that several top co-occurrence clusters appeared linked to parvovirus B19, influenza, CMV and Epstein-Barr virus.

The cohort consisted of hundreds of healthy bone marrow donors. At the time of sampling, every cohort member was nominally healthy, though immune exposures that went unrecorded were likely present. The donor tested CMV seronegative, placing the donor among the roughly 400 seronegative members of the cohort. Each donor provided a peripheral blood sample, and peripheral blood mononuclear cells were used for TCR beta sequencing. The Qiagen DNeasy Blood Extraction Kit was used to extract genomic DNA from the blood cell samples. Reading the germline V gene (reference sequence) gives CDR1 SEHNR and CDR2 FQNEAQ. V is cut by 5 bases and J by 7 bases, and the space between the germline ends is 21 bases. Counted from cysteine to phenylalanine, this CDR3 has 16 amino acids. The only DNA kept is the CDR3, 48 bases in frame from the first base.

The sequence derives from a woman in her late teens or twenties in good health and CMV-seronegative. The sample taken for sequencing was PBMCs. The chain couples TRBV7-9 to TRBJ2-1, with a tentative D gene TRBD2 over 6 matching bases. The CDR3 protein sequence reads: CASSPRTSLVLNEQFF. The DNA sequence is as follows: TGTGCCAGCAGCCCACGAACTAGCCTAGTTTTGAATGAGCAGTTCTTC.